The clone carrying this T cell receptor (beta chain) was counted once. These data originate in a study of blood T cell repertoires in COVID-19. Overall study: Samples came from the United States, Italy and Spain, spanning acute and convalescent COVID-19. PBMCs, B-cell-depleted T cells, or T cells provided the cDNA or gDNA that made up the material.

CDR1 is LGHDT, CDR2 YNNKEL, per germline (reference sequence). The V gene lost 1 base and the J gene lost 8 bases, with 14 bases spanning the gap. The CDR3 spans 15 residues. Method: immunoSEQ multiplex PCR; TCRdb's copy keeps in-frame clones and lacks some. The sample comprises more than 110,000 clones, roughly 80% of which are singletons, and about 4% rests with the top ten. The sequenced material came from peripheral blood. The V and J genes are TRBV3-1 (or the pseudogene TRBV3-2) and TRBJ1-4; tentatively, D is TRBD1 (5 bases). The receptor was derived from an elderly woman with acute or convalescent COVID-19. CDR3 sequence (DNA): TGTGCCAGCAGCCAAGTTTTAGGGGATGGCGAAAAACTGTTTTTT. Residues: CASSQVLGDGEKLFF.